The 21 T cell receptor beta chains below come from one sample, sequenced in a study of shared clonotypes between healthy human individuals. Sequencing was performed with immunoSEQ multiplex PCR; in TCRdb, only in-frame clones are kept and a portion is missing. The repertoire has a few million clones, more than 80% of them found once; the top ten carry 0.39%. The source material was naive CD4+ T cells from PBMCs. The subset was: CD45RA+ positively selected. The receptors derive from a man aged 18-30 years in good health. Some clones in this sample may be carry-over from other donors' samples.

The chain employs TRBV30 and TRBJ2-1; 12 bases are shared with TRBD2. Germline CDR1 reads GTSNPN; CDR2 reads SVGIG (reference sequence). V lost 4 bases to trimming and J lost 9 bases; unmatched junction nucleotides: 13. This CDR3 is 16 amino acids long. Written as DNA, the CDR3 is TGTGCCTGGAATACAGGACTAGCGGGACTCTGGGGTGAGCAGTTCTTC. Protein sequence: CAWNTGLAGLWGEQFF. The full variable domain, in which reference TRBV30 and TRBJ2-1 provide the parts outside the CDR3, is SQTIHQWPATLVQPVGSPLSLECTVEGTSNPNLYWYRQAAGRGLQLLFYSVGIGQISSEVPQNLSASRPQDRQFILSSKKLLLSDSGFYLCAWNTGLAGLWGEQFFGPGTRLTVL.

The table lists this clone with a count of one. The gene calls are TRBV29-1 and TRBJ1-2; the D gene is possibly TRBD1 (6 bases). Germline V gene data show CDR1 as SQVTM and CDR2 as ANQGSEA. CDR3 size: 13 residues. V was trimmed by 6 bases and J by 5 bases, leaving 16 bases between them. Written as DNA, the CDR3 is TGCAGCGTCACATTTAGGACAGAGTATGGCTACACCTTC. It encodes CSVTFRTEYGYTF.

The chain carries TRBV6-5 and TRBJ2-7; a weak D match, TRBD2 (5 bases). The V and J ends lost 6 bases and 3 bases respectively, with 12 bases between them. The CDR3 loop spans 13 amino acids. Germline-derived CDR1 and CDR2 are MNHEY and SVGAGI. CDR3 region: CASRGWGDYEQYF. The DNA of the CDR3 is TGTGCCAGCAGGGGATGGGGAGACTACGAGCAGTACTTC.

The CDR3 nucleotides read TGTGCCACCAGCAGAGATTGGGAGGAGCTGTTTTTT. Its translation is CATSRDWEELFF. The chain joins TRBV15 to TRBJ2-2; D is unresolved. The CDR3 covers 12 residues. V lost 0 bases and J 10 bases, leaving 6 bases between the germline ends. The V gene's germline CDR1 is LNHNV and CDR2 YYDKDF (reference sequence).

The chain recombines TRBV19 with TRBJ2-7; TRBD1 aligns across 10 bases. The length of the CDR3 is 14 residues. Unmatched junction bases numbered 7, after V lost 4 bases and J lost 7 bases. Per the germline V gene, CDR1 is LNHDA and CDR2 is SQIVND (reference sequence). The CDR3 coding sequence is TGTGCCAGTAGTACACAAGACAGGGGGCAGGAGCAGTACTTC. This translates into CASSTQDRGQEQYF.

The genes are TRBV6-6 and TRBJ1-2; D is possibly TRBD1 (6 bases). The CDR3 has 13 amino acids. CDR1 is MNHNY, CDR2 SVGAGI, per germline (reference sequence). V lost 5 bases and J lost 6, with 13 bases in between. This CDR3 is CASSVVRGDGYTF. In nucleotides, the CDR3 is TGTGCCAGCAGTGTCGTCAGGGGTGATGGCTACACCTTC.

The chain joins TRBV7-9 to TRBJ2-2; D is ambiguous. This CDR3 contains 17 residues. Germline loops: CDR1 SEHNR, CDR2 FQNEAQ (reference sequence). Trimming left V 2 bases short and J 4 bases short, with 17 bases between. The CDR3 DNA follows: TGTGCCAGCAGCTTATTTTCCCGGCTCTCACTCACCGGGGAGCTGTTTTTT. Translation gives CASSLFSRLSLTGELFF.

There are a few counts of this clone. The chain joins TRBV18 to TRBJ1-1, with D unresolved. This CDR3 comprises 13 residues. In germline, CDR1 is KGHSH, CDR2 LQKENI. V was clipped by 3 bases and J by 7 bases, with 12 bases between them. CDR3 amino acids: CASSPLWPNEAFF. In DNA form, the CDR3 reads TGTGCCAGCTCACCGCTCTGGCCCAATGAAGCTTTCTTT.

The rearrangement joins TRBV11-3 to TRBJ2-1; 8 bases line up with TRBD1. The CDR3 has 13 amino acids. The V gene end was trimmed by 5 bases and the J gene end by 13 bases; junction bases not matched to a gene: 10. CDR1 is SGHNT, CDR2 YENEEA, per germline. The CDR3 nucleotides read TGTGCCAGCAGCCCTACAGGGACAGGAGTTCAGTTCTTC. Its translation is CASSPTGTGVQFF.

The J gene is TRBJ2-3, the V gene TRBV11-2, with 8 bases matching TRBD2. This CDR3 is 15 amino acids long. The V gene's germline CDR1 is SGHAT and CDR2 FQNNGV. V gave up 4 bases and J gave up 7 bases; unmatched junction bases: 10. CDR3 sequence reads: CASSSESGRSHTQYF. In DNA, the CDR3 is TGTGCCAGCAGCTCGGAGAGCGGGAGATCTCATACGCAGTATTTT.

The chain is built from TRBV6-1 and TRBJ1-3, with D hard to call. Germline CDR1 and CDR2: MNHNS and SASEGT. The CDR3 has 13 residues. The V gene lost 7 bases and the J gene lost 4 bases, with 11 bases spanning the gap. The CDR3 is CASKRESGNTIYF. Here the CDR3 DNA reads TGTGCCAGCAAGAGGGAATCCGGAAACACCATATATTTT.

V is TRBV2 and J is TRBJ2-5, with 11 bases aligning to TRBD1. Per germline, CDR1 SNHLY and CDR2 FYNNEI. The CDR3 runs 14 residues. The J segment lost 4 bases and the V segment lost 7 bases, leaving 5 bases of the junction unmatched. The CDR3, as DNA: TGTGCCAGCACCAGGACAGGGGGCGCAGAGACCCAGTACTTC. This encodes CASTRTGGAETQYF. Filled out from reference TRBV2 and TRBJ2-5, the complete variable domain reads EPEVTQTPSHQVTQMGQEVILRCVPISNHLYFYWYRQILGQKVEFLVSFYNNEISEKSEIFDDQFSVERPDGSNFTLKIRSTKLEDSAMYFCASTRTGGAETQYFGPGTRLLVL.

The chain combines TRBV20-1 with TRBJ1-2; tentative D call: TRBD1 (6 bases). V dropped 5 bases and J dropped 8 bases, with 12 bases sitting between them. This CDR3 is 11 amino acids long. Germline V lookup: CDR1 DFQATT, CDR2 SNEGSKA (reference sequence). CDR3 nucleotide sequence: TGCAGTGCTCAGGGGAGTGGAGGCTACACCTTC. It codes for CSAQGSGGYTF.

The rearrangement uses TRBV6-5 and TRBJ2-7, with TRBD1 matching over 12 bases. The germline CDR1 and CDR2 sequences are MNHEY and SVGAGI. V lost 2 bases, J lost 9 bases, and 8 bases stayed unmatched. This CDR3 contains 15 residues. The CDR3 region is CASSYTPGTGGVQYF. CDR3 nucleotides: TGTGCCAGCAGTTACACCCCCGGGACAGGGGGCGTGCAGTACTTC.

The V gene is TRBV15, the J gene TRBJ2-1, with D uncertain. The length of the CDR3 is 15 residues. In germline, CDR1 is LNHNV, CDR2 YYDKDF (reference sequence). V dropped 0 bases and J dropped 3 bases, with 9 bases sitting between them. The CDR3 reads CATSRDPPLYNEQFF. The CDR3 coding sequence is TGTGCCACCAGCAGAGATCCCCCACTCTACAATGAGCAGTTCTTC.

The chain recombines TRBV7-3 with TRBJ2-1; the match to TRBD1 covers 7 bases. The CDR3 has 13 amino acids. Germline loops: CDR1 SGHTA, CDR2 FQGTGA. J gave up 8 bases and V 4 bases, and 5 bases lay outside the gene matches. The CDR3 reads CASSSWQGDEQFF. CDR3 DNA: TGTGCCAGCAGCTCCTGGCAGGGGGATGAGCAGTTCTTC.

V and J are TRBV5-1 and TRBJ2-3, with D possibly TRBD2 on 5 matching bases. In germline, CDR1 is SGHRS, CDR2 YFSETQ. The CDR3 totals 14 residues. Trimming took off 4 bases at V and 1 base at J, with 10 bases between the two ends. CDR3 nucleotide sequence: TGCGCCAGCAGCGAGGGTTGGGGCACAGATACGCAGTATTTT. Translated: CASSEGWGTDTQYF.

V gene TRBV5-1 combines with J gene TRBJ2-1; unclear D gene. This CDR3 is built from 15 residues. Germline loops: CDR1 SGHRS, CDR2 YFSETQ. The germline V and J ends were trimmed by 5 bases and 6 bases, with 18 bases remaining between them. In DNA, the CDR3 is TGCGCCAGCAGTGGCACCCGTATGGAGAGCAATGAGCAGTTCTTC. Amino acid sequence: CASSGTRMESNEQFF. The entire variable domain, with the rest obtained from reference TRBV5-1 and TRBJ2-1, is as follows: KAGVTQTPRYLIKTRGQQVTLSCSPISGHRSVSWYQQTPGQGLQFLFEYFSETQRNKGNFPGRFSGRQFSNSRSEMNVSTLELGDSALYLCASSGTRMESNEQFFGPGTRLTVL.

This clone appeared a single time. V is TRBV30 and J is TRBJ2-2; 7 bases line up with TRBD1. Germline assignment: CDR1 GTSNPN and CDR2 SVGIG (reference sequence). This CDR3 region has 15 residues. V trimming: 3 bases; J trimming: 4 bases; junction bases outside the gene matches: 8. CDR3 in DNA: TGTGCCTGGAGGCCACAGGGGCAAATCACCGGGGAGCTGTTTTTT. As protein: CAWRPQGQITGELFF.

On this clone: Within the sample, other DNA sequences also encode this same CDR3. The rearrangement uses TRBV19 and TRBJ1-1, with 8 nucleotides matching TRBD1. Germline trimming cut 6 bases from V and 5 bases from J; bases unmatched to any gene: 8. CDR3 length: 14 residues. The germline gives CDR1 LNHDA, CDR2 SQIVND (reference sequence). The chain's CDR3 is CASSTTGGVTEAFF. The CDR3 nucleotides are TGTGCCAGTAGCACTACAGGGGGTGTTACTGAAGCTTTCTTT.

The J gene is TRBJ2-3, the V gene TRBV7-3, with TRBD2 matching over 8 bases. CDR1 is SGHTA, CDR2 FQGTGA, per germline. The CDR3 consists of 17 residues. V dropped 5 bases and J dropped 0; count of bases not matched to a gene: 10. CDR3 in DNA: TGTGCCAGCAGCCCCCAAGGTAGCGGGACGAGCACAGATACGCAGTATTTT. Translation gives CASSPQGSGTSTDTQYF. Supplemented by reference TRBV7-3 and TRBJ2-3, the full variable domain reads GAGVSQTPSNKVTEKGKYVELRCDPISGHTALYWYRQSLGQGPEFLIYFQGTGAADDSGLPNDRFFAVRPEGSVSTLKIQRTERGDSAVYLCASSPQGSGTSTDTQYFGPGTRLTVL.